This T cell receptor beta chain was obtained from a study of blood T cell repertoires in COVID-19. Study background: From the United States, Italy and Spain came samples of acute and convalescent COVID-19. The cDNA or gDNA used as material had been derived from T cells, B-cell-depleted T cells, or PBMCs.

As handled by the study authors: Reference gene primer amplification gave nucleated cell count estimates. Here immunoSEQ multiplex PCR was the method, and the copy in TCRdb shows in-frame clones only, minus some. For V, J and clone size, that table is used; D and trimming come from the DNA. The data show some 150,000 clones, with approximately 80% seen just once and over 0.5% held by the top ten. The TCR comes from a man in his 60s with acute or convalescent COVID-19. Material for sequencing was peripheral blood.

The CDR3 is CASSIGGGDTQYF. CDR3 sequence (DNA): TGTGCCAGTAGTATAGGTGGCGGCGATACGCAGTATTTT. The genes are TRBV19 and TRBJ2-3, with unresolved D. The CDR3 has 13 amino acids. CDR1 LNHDA and CDR2 SQIVND come from the germline V gene (reference sequence). V was shortened by 1 base and J by 6 bases, with 8 bases between the two germline ends.